Each of the 16 T cell receptor beta chains below was sequenced from the same sample in a study of regulatory T cells in long-lasting Graves disease. For TCR beta, libraries came from iRepertoire HTBI primers and Arm-PCR of CDR3 regions. Using its own MiXCR run on the multiplex PCR reads, TCRdb lists one record per CDR3 protein. The sample carries 350,000 to 500,000 distinct CDR3 sequences, 12% to 15% recorded once. The time point: newly diagnosed GD, antithyroid drugs for less than 3 months. With RNA extracted from PBMCs as input, the TCR library was made. This same sample was also taken into another study, of T cells in Graves' hyperthyroidism and ophthalmopathy.

Sequencing was performed on peripheral blood mononuclear cells (PBMCs), taken at new diagnosis, from a patient treated with antithyroid drugs. The receptors come from a woman between 45 and 60 years old with Graves disease.

This clonotype was recorded at least ten times. V usage is TRBV7-8 and J usage is TRBJ1-1; D remains ambiguous. CDR3 length: 12 residues. Trimming took off 4 bases at V and 6 bases at J, with 9 bases between the two ends. Germline CDR1 SGHVS, CDR2 FQNEAQ. The CDR3 reads CASSSMEAEAFF. The CDR3 DNA reads TGTGCCAGCAGCTCGATGGAGGCTGAAGCTTTCTTT. The full variable domain, with the rest looked up from reference TRBV7-8 and TRBJ1-1, is GAGVSQSPRYKVAKRGQDVALRCDPISGHVSLFWYQQALGQGPEFLTYFQNEAQLDKSGLPSDRFFAERPEGSVSTLKIQRTQQEDSAVYLCASSSMEAEAFFGQGTRLTVV.

This clonotype was found many times. This chain connects TRBV27 to TRBJ1-2; D gene uncertain. The CDR3 covers 14 residues. In germline, CDR1 is MNHEY, CDR2 SMNVEV (reference sequence). V was cut by 7 bases and J by 7 bases, with 19 bases left in between. The chain's CDR3 is CASTPPSRKTGYTF. In DNA form, the CDR3 reads TGTGCCAGCACGCCTCCCAGTCGAAAAACTGGCTACACCTTC.

In this sample, this clonotype turned up many times. The chain links TRBV5-1 to TRBJ2-4; a possible D gene is TRBD1 (5 bases). The V gene lost 3 bases and the J gene lost 0 bases, with 10 bases spanning the gap. The CDR3 consists of 15 residues. Germline V lookup: CDR1 SGHRS, CDR2 YFSETQ. The CDR3 protein is CASSWGPEAKNIQYF. CDR3 DNA sequence: TGCGCCAGCAGCTGGGGCCCAGAAGCCAAAAACATTCAGTACTTC.

This clonotype came up many times. This chain links TRBV5-1 with TRBJ2-6; no reliable D call. The germline CDR1 and CDR2 sequences are SGHRS and YFSETQ. CDR3 length: 14 residues. Trimming took 0 bases from V and 0 from J, leaving 1 base between them. CDR3: CASSLDSGANVLTF. The CDR3 coding sequence is TGCGCCAGCAGCTTGGACTCTGGGGCCAACGTCCTGACTTTC.

The gene calls are TRBV18 and TRBJ2-1; D gene unclear. CDR1 and CDR2 (germline): KGHSH, LQKENI. Deletions cut 3 bases from V and 1 base from J, with 7 bases between. This CDR3 is 14 amino acids long. The CDR3 DNA follows: TGTGCCAGCTCACCGTGGGAATCCTACAATGAGCAGTTCTTC. Translated, it gives CASSPWESYNEQFF.

This clonotype was seen repeatedly, ten times or more. The chain recombines TRBV7-9 with TRBJ2-1; 12 nucleotides line up with TRBD2. Germline values: CDR1 SEHNR, CDR2 FQNEAQ (reference sequence). V lost 5 bases to trimming and J lost 9 bases; unmatched junction nucleotides: 8. This CDR3 contains 15 residues. The DNA for the CDR3 is TGTGCCAGCAGCGCACGACTAGCGGGAGACCTTGAGCAGTTCTTC. It yields the protein CASSARLAGDLEQFF.

This clonotype was detected ten times or more. The chain has TRBV6-2 or TRBV6-3 and TRBJ1-6, with D possibly matching TRBD1 (5 bases). The CDR3 is made up of 15 amino acids. Germline V gene lookup returns CDR1 MNHEY and CDR2 SVGEGT. Trimming stripped 2 bases from V and 4 bases from J, with 9 bases between. The CDR3: CASSYQGVYNSPLHF. The CDR3 DNA sequence: TGTGCCAGCAGTTACCAGGGAGTTTATAATTCACCCCTCCACTTT.

This clonotype showed up many times. The chain uses TRBV7-3 and TRBJ2-2; tentative D call: TRBD1 (5 bases). With 5 bases removed from V and 1 base from J, the gap between germline ends came to 14 bases. The CDR3 runs 16 residues. Germline CDR1 and CDR2: SGHTA and FQGTGA. The CDR3 is CASSATQGRNTGELFF. The DNA of the CDR3 is TGTGCCAGCAGCGCGACGCAGGGAAGGAACACCGGGGAGCTGTTTTTT.

This clonotype showed up many times. The V and J genes are TRBV6-1 and TRBJ2-7; 13 nucleotides align to TRBD2. Trimming at V came to 4 bases and at J to 4 bases, leaving 4 bases not matched to a gene. Germline CDR1 and CDR2: MNHNS and SASEGT. There are 15 residues in the CDR3. CDR3 in amino acids: CASSGTSGRGYEQYF. The CDR3, as DNA: TGTGCCAGCAGTGGAACTAGCGGGAGGGGATACGAGCAGTACTTC.

The genes are TRBV4-1 and TRBJ2-5, with a possible D match to TRBD1 (7 bases). This CDR3 has 15 residues. Looked up from germline, CDR1 is MGHRA and CDR2 is YSYEKL. With 3 bases removed from V and 3 bases from J, the gap between germline ends came to 14 bases. For the CDR3, the DNA is TGCGCCAGCAGCCAGGGCAGGGGGGTTGAAGAGACCCAGTACTTC. Amino acid sequence: CASSQGRGVEETQYF.

The sample holds many counts of this clonotype. The chain links TRBV3-1 to TRBJ2-7; 9 nucleotides agree with TRBD2. Germline values: CDR1 LGHDT, CDR2 YNNKEL (reference sequence). This CDR3 comprises 15 residues. J was trimmed by 5 bases and V by 4 bases; bases with no gene match: 9. The CDR3 reads CASSLRMREGNEQYF. The CDR3 nucleotides are TGTGCCAGCAGCCTACGAATGCGGGAGGGTAACGAGCAGTACTTC.

This clonotype was counted ten times or more. V gene TRBV20-1 combines with J gene TRBJ1-1, with no clear D. The germline V and J ends were trimmed by 3 bases and 1 base, with 15 bases remaining between them. CDR1 is DFQATT and CDR2 is SNEGSKA in the germline V gene (reference sequence). The CDR3 consists of 15 residues. This CDR3 reads CSASNFGSSNTEAFF. In nucleotides, the CDR3 is TGCAGTGCTAGTAATTTTGGGTCCTCGAACACTGAAGCTTTCTTT.

There are many counts of this clonotype. This chain links TRBV2 with TRBJ2-7; D remains ambiguous. V shed 6 bases and J shed 1 base, with 7 bases lying between them. CDR3 length: 12 amino acids. The germline gives CDR1 SNHLY, CDR2 FYNNEI. The CDR3 region is CASSLTSYEQYF. CDR3 sequence (DNA): TGTGCCAGCAGCCTCACTTCCTACGAGCAGTACTTC. The complete variable domain, with remaining parts taken from reference TRBV2 and TRBJ2-7, reads EPEVTQTPSHQVTQMGQEVILRCVPISNHLYFYWYRQILGQKVEFLVSFYNNEISEKSEIFDDQFSVERPDGSNFTLKIRSTKLEDSAMYFCASSLTSYEQYFGPGTRLTVT.

This clonotype was picked up a small number of times. J is TRBJ2-7 and V is TRBV18; 7 bases are a match to TRBD2. V shed 3 bases and J 3 bases; nucleotides not matched to a gene: 11. The CDR3 contains 16 residues. Germline V gene sequence: CDR1 KGHSH, CDR2 LQKENI. The CDR3 loop is CASSPSLSGLHYEQYF. The CDR3 coding sequence is TGTGCCAGCTCACCTTCCCTTAGCGGGTTACACTACGAGCAGTACTTC.

Ten or more counts support this clonotype. This CDR3 is CASSQVGQGEAFF. CDR3 in DNA: TGTGCCAGCAGCCAAGTTGGACAGGGTGAAGCTTTCTTT. The J gene is TRBJ1-1, the V gene TRBV3-1, with 8 bases lining up with TRBD1. Germline V gene data show CDR1 as LGHDT and CDR2 as YNNKEL (reference sequence). V was pared by 1 base and J by 7 bases, with 2 bases of the junction left unmatched. This CDR3 spans 13 amino acids.

This clonotype was seen ten or more times. J is TRBJ2-5 and V is TRBV11-2, with 8 bases identical to TRBD2. Germline V lookup: CDR1 SGHAT, CDR2 FQNNGV. The CDR3 spans 15 residues. The V gene end was trimmed by 4 bases and the J gene end by 4 bases; junction bases not matched to a gene: 8. The CDR3 loop is CASSSQAGVGETQYF. The CDR3 DNA follows: TGTGCCAGCAGCTCCCAAGCGGGAGTGGGAGAGACCCAGTACTTC.